This TCR beta chain derives from a study of CD8 T cells in Susac syndrome. The RNA input was roughly 0.45 to 1 ug, and it was reverse transcribed with random hexamers. The immunoSEQ assay covered 54 Vbeta and 13 Jbeta segments for CDR3. TCRdb analysed the immunoSEQ multiplex PCR reads with MiXCR anew, one entry per CDR3 protein. The sample consists of about 180,000 distinct CDR3 sequences, around 95% of them appearing once. The multiple sclerosis controls, all treatment-naive patients, had relapsing-remitting disease that was stable or active. TEMRA cells were FACS-enriched, while CD8+ and CD4+ T cells were negatively isolated. The count of this clonotype is one. V was cut by 0 bases and J by 7 bases, with 14 bases left in between. The V gene's germline CDR1 is SGDLS and CDR2 YYNGEE. This CDR3 has 14 amino acids.

The V gene is TRBV9, the J gene TRBJ2-7; weak D call: TRBD2 (7 bases). The sample was CD4+ T cells from PBMCs. The clonotype originates from a human donor with multiple sclerosis. This CDR3 reads CASSVDSGGREQYF. DNA for the CDR3: TGTGCCAGCAGCGTAGATTCCGGGGGGCGAGAGCAGTACTTC.